These T cell receptor beta chains were read from a single sample in a study of T cell changes during pregnancy in multiple sclerosis. Here immunoSEQ multiplex PCR was the method, and the copy in TCRdb shows in-frame clones only, minus some. Of about 67,000 clones listed, approximately 90% are singletons. The starting material was peripheral blood, obtained in the second trimester of pregnancy. These receptor sequences come from a female donor with multiple sclerosis, enrolled in a pregnancy study. Both conserved end residues are part of each CDR3. A D gene is named only where the DNA matches it firmly. Expanded clones get a size class; other rows say once, few or many, or leave the size out.

CDR3 protein,CDR3 DNA,D gene,J gene,clone size,V gene,CDR3 length
CASGKTGVNTEAFF,TGTGCTAGTGGAAAGACAGGGGTGAACACTGAAGCTTTCTTT,TRBD1,TRBJ1-1,-,TRBV12-5,14
CASSLGRQQETQYF,TGTGCCAGCAGCTTAGGGAGACAGCAAGAGACCCAGTACTTC,-,TRBJ2-5,-,TRBV7-8,14
CASSYSSTLGNQPQHF,TGTGCCAGCAGTTACTCGAGCACTTTGGGCAATCAGCCCCAGCATTTT,-,TRBJ1-5,-,TRBV6-5,16
CSVWSGSGPYNEQFF,TGCAGCGTTTGGAGTGGTAGCGGGCCCTACAATGAGCAGTTCTTC,TRBD2,TRBJ2-1,-,TRBV29-1,15
CASSPDGSNEKLFF,TGTGCCAGCAGCCCTGACGGGAGTAATGAAAAACTGTTTTTT,-,TRBJ1-4,-,TRBV7-9,14
CSVEPASETQYF,TGCAGCGTTGAACCTGCGTCGGAGACCCAGTACTTC,-,TRBJ2-5,-,TRBV29-1,12
CASSIGQGAYEQYF,TGTGCCAGTAGTATTGGGCAGGGGGCCTACGAGCAGTACTTC,TRBD1,TRBJ2-7,-,TRBV19,14
CASSVVPGVEQYF,TGTGCCAGCAGCGTAGTCCCGGGGGTCGAGCAGTACTTC,-,TRBJ2-7,-,TRBV9,13
CASSFETGDVSGNTIYF,TGCGCCAGCAGCTTCGAGACAGGGGATGTATCTGGAAACACCATATATTTT,TRBD1,TRBJ1-3,once,TRBV5-1,17
CASSQGQGSQPQHF,TGTGCCAGCAGTCAAGGACAGGGGAGTCAGCCCCAGCATTTT,TRBD1,TRBJ1-5,-,TRBV27,14
CASSIASTGGYGYTF,TGTGCCAGTAGTATAGCCTCGACAGGGGGCTATGGCTACACCTTC,TRBD1,TRBJ1-2,-,TRBV19,15
CASSVSGGGRETQYF,TGTGCCAGCAGCGTAAGTGGAGGGGGCCGGGAGACCCAGTACTTC,-,TRBJ2-5,-,TRBV9,15
CASTSDRGGTEAFF,TGTGCCAGCACAAGTGACAGGGGGGGAACTGAAGCTTTCTTT,TRBD1,TRBJ1-1,-,TRBV6-5,14
CASSAPGGLGAGELFF,TGCGCCAGCAGCGCCCCGGGGGGCCTGGGGGCCGGGGAGCTGTTTTTT,-,TRBJ2-2,-,TRBV5-1,16
CASRERFQGARDTQYF,TGTGCCAGCAGAGAAAGGTTCCAGGGGGCTCGAGATACGCAGTATTTT,TRBD1,TRBJ2-3,-,TRBV6-1,16
CASSEIGRYEQYF,TGTGCCAGCAGTGAAATTGGGAGATACGAGCAGTACTTC,-,TRBJ2-7,-,TRBV6-1,13
CASSQGDRGTGANVLTF,TGCGCCAGCAGCCAAGGAGACAGGGGGACTGGGGCCAACGTCCTGACTTTC,TRBD1,TRBJ2-6,few,TRBV4-3,17
CASSELTELAGNTGELFF,TGTGCCAGCAGTGAGCTCACGGAACTAGCGGGGAACACCGGGGAGCTGTTTTTT,TRBD2,TRBJ2-2,few,TRBV6-1,18
CASSPRVQAFNSYEQYF,TGTGCCAGCTCACCACGTGTACAGGCATTTAACTCCTACGAGCAGTACTTC,-,TRBJ2-7,-,TRBV18,17
CASSPPSRGETQYF,TGTGCCAGCTCACCGCCTTCGAGGGGGGAGACCCAGTACTTC,-,TRBJ2-5,-,TRBV18,14
CASSSTTGQETQYF,TGCGCCAGCAGCTCCACGACAGGCCAAGAGACCCAGTACTTC,-,TRBJ2-5,-,TRBV5-1,14
CASSLVTGDTEAFF,TGCGCCAGCAGCTTGGTAACGGGTGACACTGAAGCTTTCTTT,-,TRBJ1-1,-,TRBV5-1,14
CASSTRQGMNTEAFF,TGTGCCAGCAGTACTCGACAGGGGATGAACACTGAAGCTTTCTTT,TRBD1,TRBJ1-1,-,TRBV27,15
CASSPRLALTNEQFF,TGTGCCAGCAGCCCTAGACTAGCCCTGACCAATGAGCAGTTCTTC,TRBD2,TRBJ2-1,-,TRBV27,15
CAWSIHLGGLWTDTQYF,TGTGCCTGGAGTATACACCTAGGGGGCCTATGGACAGATACGCAGTATTTT,TRBD1,TRBJ2-3,-,TRBV30,17
CASSLDGGNTEAFF,TGTGCCAGCAGCTTAGATGGCGGGAACACTGAAGCTTTCTTT,-,TRBJ1-1,-,TRBV7-9,14
CASSIGTVNQPQHF,TGTGCCAGTAGCATCGGGACAGTTAATCAGCCCCAGCATTTT,TRBD1,TRBJ1-5,-,TRBV19,14
CASSRPGTGSTYEQYF,TGTGCCAGCAGCCGCCCCGGGACAGGCTCGACCTACGAGCAGTACTTC,TRBD1,TRBJ2-7,-,TRBV5-4,16
CASSPPGGNLNTEAFF,TGTGCCAGCTCACCGCCAGGCGGGAATTTGAACACTGAAGCTTTCTTT,-,TRBJ1-1,-,TRBV18,16
CSVELTGGRYEQYF,TGCAGCGTTGAACTTACAGGGGGCAGGTACGAGCAGTACTTC,TRBD1,TRBJ2-7,-,TRBV29-1,14
CASSSQFLAGGEQYF,TGTGCCAGCAGCTCCCAGTTTTTAGCGGGAGGCGAGCAGTACTTC,TRBD2,TRBJ2-7,-,TRBV7-2,15
CASTLGAPYNEQFF,TGTGCCAGTACCTTAGGGGCCCCCTACAATGAGCAGTTCTTC,-,TRBJ2-1,-,TRBV19,14
CAVGGTYGYTF,TGTGCCGTCGGAGGGACCTATGGCTACACCTTC,-,TRBJ1-2,-,TRBV19,11
CASREDGGLRNNEQFF,TGTGCCAGTAGGGAGGACGGGGGTCTTCGGAACAATGAGCAGTTCTTC,-,TRBJ2-1,-,TRBV19,16
CASSPPRGGEFYGYTF,TGTGCCAGCAGCCCCCCGCGGGGAGGGGAGTTCTATGGCTACACCTTC,-,TRBJ1-2,once,TRBV7-8,16
CASSILARDRGVKAGYTF,TGTGCCAGTAGCATCCTCGCCCGGGACAGGGGGGTAAAAGCTGGCTACACCTTC,TRBD1,TRBJ1-2,-,TRBV19,18
CASMIQTGANVLTF,TGTGCCAGCATGATACAGACCGGGGCCAACGTCCTGACTTTC,-,TRBJ2-6,once,TRBV5-5,14
CASSPYEGFQGAENTEAFF,TGTGCCAGCTCACCTTATGAAGGGTTTCAGGGGGCAGAGAACACTGAAGCTTTCTTT,TRBD1,TRBJ1-1,-,TRBV18,19
CASSAGEGTAPYF,TGTGCCAGCAGCGCAGGGGAGGGGACTGCACCGTATTTT,-,TRBJ2-3,-,TRBV9,13
CASRDYNRDSSEQYF,TGTGCCAGCAGAGATTACAACCGGGACTCCTCTGAGCAGTACTTC,-,TRBJ2-7,-,TRBV7-2,15
CASSLGAGTVNQPQHF,TGTGCCAGCAGCTTAGGGGCCGGGACAGTCAATCAGCCCCAGCATTTT,TRBD1,TRBJ1-5,-,TRBV7-8,16